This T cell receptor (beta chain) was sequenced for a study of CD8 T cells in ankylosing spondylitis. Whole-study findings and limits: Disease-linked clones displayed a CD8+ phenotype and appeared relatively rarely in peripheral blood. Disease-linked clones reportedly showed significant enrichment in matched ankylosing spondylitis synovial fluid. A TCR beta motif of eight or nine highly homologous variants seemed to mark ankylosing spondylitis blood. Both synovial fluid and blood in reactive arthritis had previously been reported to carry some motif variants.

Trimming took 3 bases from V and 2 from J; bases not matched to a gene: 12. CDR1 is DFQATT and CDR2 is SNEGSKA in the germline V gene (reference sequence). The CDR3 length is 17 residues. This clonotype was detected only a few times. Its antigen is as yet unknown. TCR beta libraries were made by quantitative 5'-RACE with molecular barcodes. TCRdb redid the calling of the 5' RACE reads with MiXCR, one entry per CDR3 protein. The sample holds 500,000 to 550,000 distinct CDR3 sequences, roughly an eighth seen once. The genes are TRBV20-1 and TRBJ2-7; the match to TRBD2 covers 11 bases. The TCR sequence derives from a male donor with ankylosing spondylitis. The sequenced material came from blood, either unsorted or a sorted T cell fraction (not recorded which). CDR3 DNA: TGCAGTGCTAGCCCGGGACTAGCGGCTTTGATTACCTACGAGCAGTACTTC. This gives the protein CSASPGLAALITYEQYF.